This T cell receptor beta chain was recorded in a study of T cell changes during pregnancy in multiple sclerosis. Using immunoSEQ multiplex PCR, the repertoire was profiled, and TCRdb retains in-frame clones only, with some absent. The data contain roughly 56,000 clones, 70% to 90% of them singletons. Per germline, CDR1 SEHNR and CDR2 FQNEAQ (reference sequence). Unmatched junction bases numbered 12, after V lost 5 bases and J lost 12 bases. This CDR3 region has 13 residues. This clone has just a few counts. This receptor was taken from a female donor with multiple sclerosis, enrolled in a pregnancy study. The V gene is TRBV7-9, the J gene TRBJ2-7; the match to TRBD1 covers 8 bases. The sequences come from peripheral blood, collected in the first trimester of pregnancy. CDR3 region: CASSQNDRGRRYF. In nucleotides, the CDR3 is TGTGCCAGCAGCCAAAACGACAGGGGTCGTAGGTACTTC.